One T cell receptor beta chain is described in this entry. The sample originates from a study of T cell changes during pregnancy in multiple sclerosis. The data were produced by immunoSEQ multiplex PCR, yet TCRdb's version contains in-frame clones alone and is incomplete. The data show 45,000 to 60,000 clones, with 92% seen just once and approximately 0.18% held by the top ten. The V gene's germline CDR1 is SGDLS and CDR2 YYNGEE. CDR3 length equals 16 residues. The V and J ends lost 0 bases and 0 bases respectively, with 10 bases between them. The receptor was isolated from a female donor with multiple sclerosis, enrolled in a pregnancy study. The J gene is TRBJ1-3, the V gene TRBV9; D not resolved. The input for sequencing was CD4+ T cells from peripheral blood mononuclear cells, taken in the second trimester of pregnancy. The DNA of the CDR3 is TGTGCCAGCAGCGTAGCTATAGCCAGCTCTGGAAACACCATATATTTT. Its protein is CASSVAIASSGNTIYF. The whole variable domain, remainder taken from reference TRBV9 and TRBJ1-3, is DSGVTQTPKHLITATGQRVTLRCSPRSGDLSVYWYQQSLDQGLQFLIQYYNGEERAKGNILERFSAQQFPDLHSELNLSSLELGDSALYFCASSVAIASSGNTIYFGEGSWLTVV.